This T cell receptor (beta chain) appears in the sequencing data of a study of identifying expanded T cells in peripheral blood. Findings and limits, study-wide: Across healthy donors, higher total template counts meant significantly greater approximately 2-week count variance. Technical replicates showed about 1.2 changed clones; roughly two weeks 15 to 20; four weeks 19.

No infections or other immune events were documented during collection. For this clone: Its antigen is undetermined.

Assay: immunoSEQ multiplex PCR; the TCRdb copy retains only in-frame clones and omits some. Of roughly 130,000 clones listed, 80% to 90% were seen once; the top ten hold less than 10%. The CDR3 is 13 amino acids. Germline values: CDR1 MNHNS, CDR2 SASEGT. V lost 6 bases and J 6 bases, leaving 14 bases between the germline ends. The sample comprised blood. V and J are TRBV6-1 and TRBJ1-2, with a possible D match to TRBD1 (6 bases). The sequence was collected from a person between 18 and 75 years old in good health. CDR3 DNA: TGTGCCAGCAGCCAAGGGGGGTTAAATGGCTACACCTTC. This codes for CASSQGGLNGYTF.